This T cell receptor (beta chain) was captured by sequencing in a study of T-cell reconstitution after alpha-beta-depleted transplantation in children. The study's findings and limits: Expanded graft clones, several hundred of them, were reportedly the source of alpha-beta T cells about two months after transplant. From newly produced T cells came most of the T-cell counts and diversity one year after transplant.

For TCRbeta, the library was prepared with unique molecular identifiers. TCRdb independently ran MiXCR on the PCR reads; one entry per CDR3 protein. This sample carries roughly 100,000 distinct CDR3 sequences, approximately 8% of them seen once, and the ten largest clones take around 17%. This CDR3 contains 9 residues. Trimming pared 4 bases from V and 6 bases from J, leaving 3 bases between. The germline V gene encodes CDR1 SQVTM and CDR2 ANQGSEA. The sample holds many counts of this clonotype. What it binds is not known. The source was PBMCs, collected before TCRalphabeta/CD19-depleted stem cell transplant. The chain is built from TRBV29-1 and TRBJ1-1; D gene uncertain. This TCR was sampled from a boy between 2 and 10 years old with acute lymphoblastic leukemia, due to receive a stem cell transplant. CDR3 amino acids: CSVGPEAFF. For the CDR3, the DNA is TGCAGCGTTGGACCTGAAGCTTTCTTT.